These 4 T cell receptor beta chains were sequenced from one sample in a study of identical twins. MiXCR, applied by TCRdb to the 5' RACE reads, yields one record per CDR3 protein. The sample lists 150,000 or so distinct CDR3 sequences; 3.5% were seen once. Sequenced: memory T cells sorted from blood. These TCRs come from a man aged 18 to 35 in good health.

This clonotype was counted ten times or more. This rearrangement joins TRBV18 to TRBJ2-1; 8 nucleotides align to TRBD2. From germline, CDR1 is KGHSH and CDR2 LQKENI. The CDR3 covers 14 residues. V was clipped by 2 bases and J by 10 bases; unmatched bases: 7. CDR3 in DNA: TGTGCCAGCTCACCAGGGGCCATAGCGGGAGAGCAGTTCTTC. It translates to CASSPGAIAGEQFF.

This clonotype was detected ten times or more. The chain recombines TRBV7-2 with TRBJ2-1; possible D gene TRBD2, 6 bases. V was trimmed by 2 bases and J by 5 bases, leaving 13 bases between them. Germline V CDR1 and CDR2: SGHTA, FQGNSA. The CDR3 consists of 15 residues. DNA of the CDR3: TGTGCCAGCAGCTTATCCAGCGGGCAACACAATGAGCAGTTCTTC. Translation gives CASSLSSGQHNEQFF.

This clonotype was observed at least ten times. The chain employs TRBV27 and TRBJ1-2; D gene unclear. The germline V gene has CDR1 MNHEY and CDR2 SMNVEV (reference sequence). The CDR3 has 14 amino acids. The germline V and J ends were trimmed by 5 bases and 8 bases, with 18 bases remaining between them. CDR3 sequence: CASSPLVKGYGYTF. The CDR3 bases are TGTGCCAGCAGTCCTCTTGTCAAGGGCTACGGCTACACCTTC.

This clonotype was detected ten times or more. The chain recombines TRBV7-2 with TRBJ1-2; TRBD1 matches at 9 bases. Germline assignment: CDR1 SGHTA and CDR2 FQGNSA. The CDR3 length is 14 residues. With V trimmed by 0 bases and J by 7 bases, 3 bases remained unmatched. For the CDR3, the DNA is TGTGCCAGCAGCTTAGCGCGGGACAGGGCTGGCTACACCTTC. It codes for CASSLARDRAGYTF.